The clone carrying this T cell receptor (beta chain) was counted only a few times. What it binds is not known. This record comes from a study of cytomegalovirus exposure and HLA in healthy donors. The CDR3 has 15 residues. The ends lost 4 bases at V and 4 bases at J; junction bases unmatched: 3. Germline V gene sequence: CDR1 SEHNR, CDR2 FQNEAQ (reference sequence). Notes on the study in general: Using a false discovery rate of 0.05, a later analysis showed that 16,951 TCR beta sequences were associated with HLA alleles.

In the PCR, 60 Vbeta and 13 Jbeta primers were used. Study processing details: In a later analysis, the count reached some 75 million unique TCR beta chains, with 9 million to 11 million shared. The protocol was immunoSEQ multiplex PCR, while the TCRdb copy is restricted to in-frame clones and leaves out a portion. Clonal size and the V and J genes are those of that table, whereas D and trimming came from the DNA. Of about 85,000 clones in the sample, 80% are singletons; the top ten hold 32%. This chain connects TRBV7-9 to TRBJ2-7; 14 bases line up with TRBD2. Sequenced: PBMCs. The TCR comes from a middle-aged man in good health and CMV-seropositive. CDR3 loop: CASSSGLAGGYEQYF. The CDR3 DNA reads as TGTGCCAGCAGCTCCGGACTAGCGGGAGGATACGAGCAGTACTTC.